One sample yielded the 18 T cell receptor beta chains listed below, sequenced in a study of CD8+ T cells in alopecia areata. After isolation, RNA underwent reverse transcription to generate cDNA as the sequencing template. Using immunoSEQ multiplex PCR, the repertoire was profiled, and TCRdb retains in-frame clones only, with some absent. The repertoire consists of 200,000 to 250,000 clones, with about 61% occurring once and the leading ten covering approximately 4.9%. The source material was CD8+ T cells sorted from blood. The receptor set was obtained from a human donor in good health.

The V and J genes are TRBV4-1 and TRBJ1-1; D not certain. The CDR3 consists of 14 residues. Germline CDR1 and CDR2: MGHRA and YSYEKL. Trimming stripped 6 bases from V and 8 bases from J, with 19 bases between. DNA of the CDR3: TGCGCCAGCAGTCCAAGAGATGGCTCAGTGGAAGCTTTCTTT. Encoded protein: CASSPRDGSVEAFF.

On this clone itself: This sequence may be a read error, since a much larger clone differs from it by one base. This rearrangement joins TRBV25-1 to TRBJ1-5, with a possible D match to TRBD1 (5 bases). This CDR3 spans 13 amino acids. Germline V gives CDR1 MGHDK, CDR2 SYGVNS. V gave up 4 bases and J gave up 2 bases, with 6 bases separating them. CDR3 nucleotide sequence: TGTGCCAGCAGTGCGGGGGGCAATCAGCCCCAGCATTTT. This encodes CASSAGGNQPQHF.

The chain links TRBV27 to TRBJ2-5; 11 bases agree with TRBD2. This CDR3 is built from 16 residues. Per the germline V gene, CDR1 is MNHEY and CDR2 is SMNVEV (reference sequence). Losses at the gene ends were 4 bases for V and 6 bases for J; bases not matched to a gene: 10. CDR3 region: CASSSSVTSGDKTQYF. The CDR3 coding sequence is TGTGCCAGCAGTTCCTCTGTGACTAGCGGGGATAAGACCCAGTACTTC.

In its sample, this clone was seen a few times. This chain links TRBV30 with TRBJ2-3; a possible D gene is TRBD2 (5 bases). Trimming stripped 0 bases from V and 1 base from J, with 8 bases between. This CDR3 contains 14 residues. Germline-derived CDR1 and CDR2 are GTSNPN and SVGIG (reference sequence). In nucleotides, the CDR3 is TGTGCCTGGAGTGTACTAGGCCGCACAGATACGCAGTATTTT. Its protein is CAWSVLGRTDTQYF.

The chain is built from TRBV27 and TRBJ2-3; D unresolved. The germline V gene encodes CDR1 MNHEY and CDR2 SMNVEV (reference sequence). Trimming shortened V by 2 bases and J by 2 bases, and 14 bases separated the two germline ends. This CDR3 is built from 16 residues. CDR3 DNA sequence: TGTGCCAGCAGTTTAGCCGGGCTTAGGGCCACAGATACGCAGTATTTT. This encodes CASSLAGLRATDTQYF.

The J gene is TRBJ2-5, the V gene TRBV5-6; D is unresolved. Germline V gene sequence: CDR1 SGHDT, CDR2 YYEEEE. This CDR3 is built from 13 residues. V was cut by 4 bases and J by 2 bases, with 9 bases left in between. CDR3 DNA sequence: TGTGCCAGCAGCCCCTTTTTTCAAGAGACCCAGTACTTC. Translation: CASSPFFQETQYF. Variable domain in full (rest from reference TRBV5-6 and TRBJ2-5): DAGVTQSPTHLIKTRGQQVTLRCSPKSGHDTVSWYQQALGQGPQFIFQYYEEEERQRGNFPDRFSGHQFPNYSSELNVNALLLGDSALYLCASSPFFQETQYFGPGTRLLVL.

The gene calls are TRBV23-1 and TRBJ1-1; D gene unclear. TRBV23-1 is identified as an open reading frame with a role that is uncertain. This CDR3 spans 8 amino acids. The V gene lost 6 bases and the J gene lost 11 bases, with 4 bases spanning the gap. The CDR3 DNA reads TGCGCCAGCAGGTGGGCTTTCTTT. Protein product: CASRWAFF.

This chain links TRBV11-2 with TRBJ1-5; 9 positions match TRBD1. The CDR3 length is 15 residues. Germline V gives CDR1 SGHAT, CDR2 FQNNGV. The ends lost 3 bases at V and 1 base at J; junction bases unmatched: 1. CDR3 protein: CASSFDRGSNQPQHF. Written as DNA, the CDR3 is TGTGCCAGCAGCTTTGACAGGGGGAGCAATCAGCCCCAGCATTTT.

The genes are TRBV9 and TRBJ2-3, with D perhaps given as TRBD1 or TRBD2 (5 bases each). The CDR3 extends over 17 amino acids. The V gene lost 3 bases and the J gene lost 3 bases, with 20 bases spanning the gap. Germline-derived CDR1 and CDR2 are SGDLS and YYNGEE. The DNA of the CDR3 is TGTGCCAGCAGCGCCGAACTCGGGACGCCAAATACAGATACGCAGTATTTT. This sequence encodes CASSAELGTPNTDTQYF.

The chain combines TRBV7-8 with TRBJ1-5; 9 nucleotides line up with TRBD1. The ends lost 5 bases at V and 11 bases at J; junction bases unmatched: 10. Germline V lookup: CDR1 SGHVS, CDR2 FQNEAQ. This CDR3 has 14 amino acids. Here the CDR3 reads CASSDPGQGRAQHF. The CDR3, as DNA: TGTGCCAGCAGCGACCCGGGACAGGGACGGGCCCAGCATTTT.

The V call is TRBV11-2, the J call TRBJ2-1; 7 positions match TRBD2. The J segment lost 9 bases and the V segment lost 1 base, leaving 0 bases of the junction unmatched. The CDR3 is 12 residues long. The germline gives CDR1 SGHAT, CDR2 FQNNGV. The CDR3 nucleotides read TGTGCCAGCAGCTTAGGCGGGAGTGAGCAGTTCTTC. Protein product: CASSLGGSEQFF.

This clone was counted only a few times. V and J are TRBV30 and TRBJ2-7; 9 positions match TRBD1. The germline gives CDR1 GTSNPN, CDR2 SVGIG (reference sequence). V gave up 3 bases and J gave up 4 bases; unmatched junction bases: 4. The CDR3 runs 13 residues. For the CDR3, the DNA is TGTGCCTGGAGCGACAGGGGGATTTACGAGCAGTACTTC. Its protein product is CAWSDRGIYEQYF.

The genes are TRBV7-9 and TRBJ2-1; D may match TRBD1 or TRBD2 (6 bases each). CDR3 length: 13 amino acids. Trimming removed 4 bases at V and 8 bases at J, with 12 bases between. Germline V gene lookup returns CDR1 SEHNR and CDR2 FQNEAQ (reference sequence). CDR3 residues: CASSSMGGDEQFF. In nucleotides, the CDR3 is TGTGCCAGCAGCTCCATGGGGGGCGATGAGCAGTTCTTC.

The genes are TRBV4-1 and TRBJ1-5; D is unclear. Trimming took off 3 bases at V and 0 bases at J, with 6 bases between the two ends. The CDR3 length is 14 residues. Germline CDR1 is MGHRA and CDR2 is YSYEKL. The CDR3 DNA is TGCGCCAGCAGCCATACTTATAGCAATCAGCCCCAGCATTTT. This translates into CASSHTYSNQPQHF.

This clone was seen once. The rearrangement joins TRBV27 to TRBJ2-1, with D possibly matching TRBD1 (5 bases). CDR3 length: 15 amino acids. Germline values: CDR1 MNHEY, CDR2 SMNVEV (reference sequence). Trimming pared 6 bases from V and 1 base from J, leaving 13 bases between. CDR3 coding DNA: TGTGCCAGCAGCACCGACAGCTGGTCCTACAATGAGCAGTTCTTC. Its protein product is CASSTDSWSYNEQFF.

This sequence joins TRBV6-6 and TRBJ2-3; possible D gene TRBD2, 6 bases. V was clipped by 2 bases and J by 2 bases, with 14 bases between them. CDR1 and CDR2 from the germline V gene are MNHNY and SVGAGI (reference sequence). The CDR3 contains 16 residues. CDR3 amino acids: CASSYLPEDYTDTQYF. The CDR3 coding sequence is TGTGCCAGCAGTTACCTTCCTGAGGACTACACAGATACGCAGTATTTT.

The CDR3 region is CASSLKEETQYF. Written as DNA, the CDR3 is TGCGCCAGCAGCCTAAAGGAAGAGACCCAGTACTTC. The chain couples TRBV23-1 to TRBJ2-5; no reliable D call. TRBV23-1 is known as an ORF, though its function is uncertain. Between the trimmed V and J ends, which lost 6 bases and 3 bases, there was a span of 8 bases. CDR3 size: 12 residues.

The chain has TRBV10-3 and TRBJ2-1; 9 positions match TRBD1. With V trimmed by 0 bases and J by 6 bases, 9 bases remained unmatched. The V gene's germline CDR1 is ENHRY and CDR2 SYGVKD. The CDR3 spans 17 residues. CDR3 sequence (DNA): TGTGCCATCAGTGAGTCGATTGGGGGACAGGGTTTCAATGAGCAGTTCTTC. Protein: CAISESIGGQGFNEQFF.